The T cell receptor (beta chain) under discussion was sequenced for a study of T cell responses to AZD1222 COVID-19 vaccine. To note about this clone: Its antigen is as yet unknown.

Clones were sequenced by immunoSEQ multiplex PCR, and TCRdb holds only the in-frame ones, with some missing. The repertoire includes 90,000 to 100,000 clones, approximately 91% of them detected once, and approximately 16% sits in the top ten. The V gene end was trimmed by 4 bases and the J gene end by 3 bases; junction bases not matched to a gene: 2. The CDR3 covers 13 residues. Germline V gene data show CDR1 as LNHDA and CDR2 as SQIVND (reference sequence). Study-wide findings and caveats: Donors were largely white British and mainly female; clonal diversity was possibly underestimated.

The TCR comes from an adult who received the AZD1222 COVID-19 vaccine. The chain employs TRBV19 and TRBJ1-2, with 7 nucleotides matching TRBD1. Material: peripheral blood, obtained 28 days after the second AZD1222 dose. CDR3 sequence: CASSNRGDYGYTF. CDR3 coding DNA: TGTGCCAGTAGTAACAGGGGAGACTATGGCTACACCTTC.